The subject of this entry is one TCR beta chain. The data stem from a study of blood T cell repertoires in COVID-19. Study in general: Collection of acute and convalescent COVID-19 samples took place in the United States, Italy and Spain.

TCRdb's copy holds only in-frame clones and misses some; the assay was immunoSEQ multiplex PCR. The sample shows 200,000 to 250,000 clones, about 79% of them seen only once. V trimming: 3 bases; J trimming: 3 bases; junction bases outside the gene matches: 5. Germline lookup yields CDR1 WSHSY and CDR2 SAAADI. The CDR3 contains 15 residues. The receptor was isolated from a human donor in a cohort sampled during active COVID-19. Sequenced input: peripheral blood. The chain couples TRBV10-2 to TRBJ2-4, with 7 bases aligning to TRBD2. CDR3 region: CASSDPGEGKNIQYF. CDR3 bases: TGCGCCAGCAGTGATCCGGGGGAGGGCAAAAACATTCAGTACTTC.